This T cell receptor (beta chain) was observed in a study of shared clonotypes between healthy human individuals. Study-wide results and caveats: Relative to memory subsets, naive subsets generally showed larger estimated richness. Sorted-subset samples were not fully sequenced, rarefaction indicated. The study found lower generation probabilities in non-shared clonotypes than in those shared by all four donors.

Germline assignment: CDR1 MDHEN and CDR2 SYDVKM. Trimming took 4 bases from V and 5 from J, leaving 14 bases between them. The CDR3 covers 14 residues. This clone was counted once. Its antigen is unknown. The assay was run at deep level. The repertoire was sequenced with immunoSEQ multiplex PCR; TCRdb's copy has only in-frame clones and lacks some. Here the sample spans some 2,000,000 clones, nearly 97% being singletons. Sequences were obtained from naive CD4+ T cells sorted from blood. Subset given: CD45RA+ positively selected. This chain joins TRBV28 and TRBJ2-5; D assignment may be TRBD1 or TRBD2 (6 bases each). This receptor was obtained from a man aged 18 to 30 in good health. For the CDR3, the DNA is TGTGCCAGCAGTTCCGGGGGCAGGATGGAGACCCAGTACTTC. It specifies CASSSGGRMETQYF.